The present entry profiles one T cell receptor (beta chain) with its context. Its specific antigen is unknown. Per-base qualities were not stored, and no clone one base away is much larger. TCRbeta CDR3 regions were amplified from genomic DNA using the immunoSEQ Assay, a bias-controlled multiplex PCR. As for the original processing: Nucleated cell counts per sample were estimated from amplification of reference gene primers within the assay. To quantify the absolute abundance of each unique TCRbeta CDR3 rearrangement, sequence reads were collapsed and filtered. For each sample, productive Simpson clonality was calculated by taking the square root of Simpson's diversity index across productive rearrangements. Held by TCRdb, this immuneACCESS table contains in-frame sequences only and omits some clones. Under half of the omission traces to an unresolved V gene where checked; the cause of the rest is unknown. The V and J calls and clone size come from that table; D and trimming were worked out from the DNA. For this sample the table gives fewer than 90,000 clones, of which about two thirds were detected only once. Over 13% of the sample belongs to the ten largest clones.

Whole blood was collected in K2EDTA tubes by collaborating institutions according to the institutions' own protocols. For TCRbeta analysis, collaborators shipped samples in one of three forms: frozen whole blood, isolated PBMCs, or DNA extracted from either of those sample types. The data derive from a study of blood T cell repertoires in COVID-19 (dated by TCRdb to 2020 to 2022). Looking at the study overall: Collaborator samples came from the United States, Italy and Spain and covered acute and convalescent phases of COVID-19. HLA class I and class II types, where available, came from metadata supplied by the sample provider rather than from assay-based typing. Subjects who had been exposed to COVID-19, were actively infected with it, or had recovered from it provided the deeply sampled blood TCRbeta repertoires that made up the dataset. A freely available public database, intended as a resource for researchers studying the immune response to SARS-CoV-2, is where the repertoires were released. Sample metadata almost always included a de-identified subject ID, COVID-19 status, age in years and sex. The material from the prospective study consisted of cDNA or gDNA derived from T cells, B-cell-depleted T cells, or PBMCs. Samples were obtained from the ongoing ImmuneRACE study (first 160 participants) and from about 1,300 subjects provided by 6 global collaborators.

Here is what the overall study found, with its caveats: The quantity of clinical and demographic metadata differed by source and by participant and was supplied without curation.

The material sequenced was peripheral blood. The clonotype originates from a woman of 80 years or more with acute or convalescent COVID-19.

The CDR3 has the sequence CASSQDTGGTEAFF. The sequence in DNA is TGTGCCAGCAGCCAAGACACAGGGGGCACTGAAGCTTTCTTT. The chain is made from TRBV3-1 (or the pseudogene TRBV3-2) and TRBJ1-1; a stretch of 8 junction bases matches TRBD1. For CDR1 and CDR2, the germline V gene (reference sequence) lists LGHDT and YNNKEL. The CDR3 spans 14 residues, from the cysteine through the phenylalanine. Only CDR3 DNA is held: 42 bases, read in frame from base 1. For this chain, trimming is 0 bases at the V end and 4 bases at the J end, and the number of junction bases without a gene match is 1.